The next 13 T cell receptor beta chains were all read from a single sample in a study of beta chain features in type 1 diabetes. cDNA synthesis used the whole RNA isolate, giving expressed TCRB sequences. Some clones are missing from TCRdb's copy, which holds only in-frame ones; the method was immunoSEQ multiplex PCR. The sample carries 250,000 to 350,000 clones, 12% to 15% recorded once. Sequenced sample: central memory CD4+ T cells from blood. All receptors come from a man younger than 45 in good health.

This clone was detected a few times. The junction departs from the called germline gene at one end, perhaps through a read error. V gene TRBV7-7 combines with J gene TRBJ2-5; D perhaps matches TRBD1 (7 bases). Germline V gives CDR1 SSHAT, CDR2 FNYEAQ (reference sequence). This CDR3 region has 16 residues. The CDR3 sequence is CATSRVEGAFQETQYF. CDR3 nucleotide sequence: TGTGCCACCAGCAGAGTGGAGGGGGCCTTCCAAGAGACCCAGTACTTC.

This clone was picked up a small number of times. The CDR3 nucleotides are TGTGCCAGCAGCCAAGATAGAGGGACTAACTATGGCTACACCTTC. Its translation: CASSQDRGTNYGYTF. The V call is TRBV4-2, the J call TRBJ1-2; D is unclear. The CDR3 is 15 residues long. CDR1 is LGHNA, CDR2 YNFKEQ, per germline. Trimming stripped 0 bases from V and 0 bases from J, with 8 bases between.

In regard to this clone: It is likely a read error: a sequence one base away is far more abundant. The CDR3, as DNA: TGCGCCAGCAGCTTACCCCCCTCCGGACTAGCGGGGTCTTCCTACGAGCAGTACTTC. It yields the protein CASSLPPSGLAGSSYEQYF. The rearrangement uses TRBV4-3 and TRBJ2-7, with 12 bases that match TRBD2. In germline, CDR1 is LGHNA, CDR2 YSLEER. The CDR3 has 19 amino acids. The junction had 15 bases not matched to a gene; V was cut back by 5 bases and J by 1 base.

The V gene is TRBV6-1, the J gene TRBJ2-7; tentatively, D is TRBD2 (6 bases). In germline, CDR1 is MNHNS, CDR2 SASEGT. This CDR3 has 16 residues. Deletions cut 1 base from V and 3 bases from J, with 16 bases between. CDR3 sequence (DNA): TGTGCCAGCAGTGAAGGGGGAGGTAGGACGGGCTACGAGCAGTACGTC. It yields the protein CASSEGGGRTGYEQYV.

The CDR3 is CAWSTSPGGDEKLFF. The CDR3 DNA follows: TGTGCCTGGAGTACTAGCCCGGGCGGGGATGAAAAACTGTTTTTT. The chain combines TRBV30 with TRBJ1-4; D not resolved. The CDR3 is 15 amino acids. Germline V gene data show CDR1 as GTSNPN and CDR2 as SVGIG (reference sequence). The V gene lost 2 bases and the J gene lost 6 bases, with 16 bases spanning the gap.

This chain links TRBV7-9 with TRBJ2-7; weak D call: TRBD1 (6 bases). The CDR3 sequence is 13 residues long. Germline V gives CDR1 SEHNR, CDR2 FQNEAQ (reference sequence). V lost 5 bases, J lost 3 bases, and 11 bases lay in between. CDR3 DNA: TGTGCCAGCAGCGCATCACAGGGCTACGAGCAGTACTTC. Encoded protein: CASSASQGYEQYF.

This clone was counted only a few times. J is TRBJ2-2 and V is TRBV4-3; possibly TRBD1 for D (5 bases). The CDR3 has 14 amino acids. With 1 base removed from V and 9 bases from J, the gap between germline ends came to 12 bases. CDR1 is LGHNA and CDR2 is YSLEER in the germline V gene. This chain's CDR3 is CASSQVARARELFF. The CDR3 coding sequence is TGCGCCAGCAGCCAAGTGGCCAGGGCCCGGGAGCTGTTTTTT.

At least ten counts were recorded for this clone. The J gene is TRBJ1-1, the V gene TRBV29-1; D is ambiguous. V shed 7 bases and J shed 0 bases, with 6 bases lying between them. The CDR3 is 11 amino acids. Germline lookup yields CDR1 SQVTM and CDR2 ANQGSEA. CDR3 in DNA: TGCAGCGAACAGCTGAACACTGAAGCTTTCTTT. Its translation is CSEQLNTEAFF.

The CDR3 DNA follows: TGTGCCAGCAGCCCGCGACAGGGCGGCTACAATGAGCAGTTCTTC. As protein: CASSPRQGGYNEQFF. The rearrangement links TRBV7-2 to TRBJ2-1; 7 positions agree with TRBD1. The CDR3 has 15 amino acids. V trimming: 5 bases; J trimming: 3 bases; junction bases outside the gene matches: 7. Per germline, CDR1 SGHTA and CDR2 FQGNSA.

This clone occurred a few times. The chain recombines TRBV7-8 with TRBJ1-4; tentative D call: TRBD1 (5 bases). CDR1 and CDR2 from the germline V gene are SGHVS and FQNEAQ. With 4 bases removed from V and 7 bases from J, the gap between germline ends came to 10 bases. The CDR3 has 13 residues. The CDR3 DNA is TGTGCCAGCAGCTCCGGGGCTGGTGAAAAACTGTTTTTT. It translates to CASSSGAGEKLFF. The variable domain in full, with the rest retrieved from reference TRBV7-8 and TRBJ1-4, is GAGVSQSPRYKVAKRGQDVALRCDPISGHVSLFWYQQALGQGPEFLTYFQNEAQLDKSGLPSDRFFAERPEGSVSTLKIQRTQQEDSAVYLCASSSGAGEKLFFGSGTQLSVL.

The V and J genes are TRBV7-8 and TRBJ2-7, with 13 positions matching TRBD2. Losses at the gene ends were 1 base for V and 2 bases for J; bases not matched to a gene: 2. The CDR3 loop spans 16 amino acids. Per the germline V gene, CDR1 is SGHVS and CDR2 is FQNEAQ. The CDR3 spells CASSLGTSGGTYEQYF. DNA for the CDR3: TGTGCCAGCAGCTTAGGGACTAGCGGGGGTACCTACGAGCAGTACTTC.

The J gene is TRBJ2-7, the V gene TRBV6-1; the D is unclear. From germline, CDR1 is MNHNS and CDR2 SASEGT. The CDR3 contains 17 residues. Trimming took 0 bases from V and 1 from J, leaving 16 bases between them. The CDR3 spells CASSEAPMGFISYEQYV. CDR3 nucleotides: TGTGCCAGCAGTGAAGCCCCCATGGGGTTCATTTCCTACGAGCAGTACGTC.

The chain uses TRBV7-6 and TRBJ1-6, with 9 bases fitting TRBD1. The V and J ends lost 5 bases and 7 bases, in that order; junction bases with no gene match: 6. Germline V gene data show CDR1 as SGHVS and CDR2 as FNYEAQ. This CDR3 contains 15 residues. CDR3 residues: CASSATGTGNSPLHF. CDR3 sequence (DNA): TGTGCCAGCAGCGCCACCGGGACAGGGAATTCACCCCTCCACTTT.